This TCR beta chain came from a study of shared clonotypes between healthy human individuals. Negatively enriched CD4+ T cells were divided by CD45RA into naive and memory. This clone was seen a single time. Its antigen is still unknown. This was a deep-level run. Per the study methods: Filtering differed since immunoSEQ provided only junctions, with no quality scores. Produced via immunoSEQ multiplex PCR; TCRdb's table is partial and in-frame only. The D gene and trimming were derived from the DNA, and the V and J assignments and clone size from that table. The sample lists 2.5 million or so clones, about 92% occurring once. Notes on the study in general: Researchers found naive subsets generally carried larger estimated richness than memory subsets.

CDR1 and CDR2 from the germline V gene are MGHRA and YSYEKL. There are 14 residues in the CDR3. The chain has TRBV4-1 and TRBJ2-5; weak D call: TRBD2 (6 bases). The J call may be faulty, since TRBJ2-7 better matches the DNA end. This clonotype originated in a man younger than 35 in good health. Sequencing was performed on naive CD4+ T cells sorted from blood. Subset denoted: CD45RA+ positively selected. The CDR3 bases are TGCGCCAGCAGCCAGTTACTAGCATCCTACGAGCAGTACTTC. Protein sequence: CASSQLLASYEQYF.